The 8 T cell receptor beta chains in this list originate from one sample, sequenced in a study of blood T cell repertoires in COVID-19. TCRdb's copy holds only in-frame clones and misses some; the assay was immunoSEQ multiplex PCR. The repertoire holds 250,000 or so clones, with 88% as singletons. Sequenced material: peripheral blood. These TCRs come from a young woman with COVID-19, enrolled during active disease.

The chain uses TRBV14 and TRBJ2-6, with D maybe TRBD1 (6 bases). With 4 bases removed from V and 4 bases from J, the gap between germline ends came to 17 bases. Germline values: CDR1 SGHDN, CDR2 FVKESK. The length of the CDR3 is 17 residues. This chain's CDR3 is CASSRQRGISGANVLTF. In DNA form, the CDR3 reads TGTGCCAGCAGCCGTCAAAGGGGGATCTCCGGGGCCAACGTCCTGACTTTC.

The rearrangement uses TRBV14 and TRBJ1-6, with 9 nucleotides matching TRBD1. With 0 bases clipped from V and 10 bases from J, the junction kept 4 bases outside the gene matches. CDR3 size: 15 residues. Germline lookup yields CDR1 SGHDN and CDR2 FVKESK. CDR3 DNA: TGTGCCAGCAGCCAAGATCGGACAGGGGTCTCACCCCTCCACTTT. Its protein product is CASSQDRTGVSPLHF.

The chain combines TRBV6-1 with TRBJ2-6, with 11 bases lining up with TRBD1. The CDR3 is 17 residues long. Trimming cost V 1 base and J 3 bases; bases outside gene matches: 2. Germline V gene data show CDR1 as MNHNS and CDR2 as SASEGT. CDR3 protein: CASSEGTGGRGANVLTF. The CDR3 nucleotides read TGTGCCAGCAGTGAAGGGACAGGGGGCCGTGGGGCCAACGTCCTGACTTTC.

The genes are TRBV10-2 and TRBJ1-1; 9 nucleotides align to TRBD1. The CDR3 has 12 amino acids. In germline, CDR1 is WSHSY, CDR2 SAAADI. Trimming removed 8 bases from V and 4 bases from J; junction bases left unmatched: 2. In DNA, the CDR3 is TGCGCCAGCGGGGGACAGGGCACTGAAGCTTTCTTT. It is translated as CASGGQGTEAFF.

The chain has TRBV3-1 (or the pseudogene TRBV3-2) and TRBJ1-2, with D possibly TRBD1 on 5 matching bases. The CDR3 is 15 amino acids. Trimming shortened V by 4 bases and J by 7 bases, and 19 bases separated the two germline ends. Germline V gene lookup returns CDR1 LGHDT and CDR2 YNNKEL (reference sequence). The chain's CDR3 is CASSRAGTLSRGYTF. The CDR3 bases are TGTGCCAGCAGCCGGGCGGGGACGCTGAGTCGTGGCTACACCTTC.

The J gene is TRBJ2-5, the V gene TRBV3-1 (or the pseudogene TRBV3-2); 9 bases map to TRBD1. V was pared by 4 bases and J by 7 bases, with 10 bases of the junction left unmatched. The CDR3 contains 15 residues. Germline V gives CDR1 LGHDT, CDR2 YNNKEL (reference sequence). CDR3 sequence (DNA): TGTGCCAGCAGCCCAGATGACAGGGGGTTGGCGACCCAGTACTTC. As protein: CASSPDDRGLATQYF.

The V and J genes are TRBV9 and TRBJ2-3; the D gene is possibly TRBD2 (6 bases). This CDR3 is 18 amino acids long. Germline V CDR1 and CDR2: SGDLS, YYNGEE. The V end was cut by 2 bases, the J end by 2 bases, with 21 bases between. The CDR3 loop reads CASSVAGRVGTFTDTQYF. The CDR3 region has the DNA TGTGCCAGCAGCGTGGCGGGGCGGGTCGGGACCTTCACAGATACGCAGTATTTT.

The chain carries TRBV7-2 and TRBJ2-5, with D possibly being TRBD2 (5 bases). The germline V gene encodes CDR1 SGHTA and CDR2 FQGNSA. The CDR3 runs to 14 residues. The V and J ends lost 5 bases and 2 bases respectively, with 12 bases between them. CDR3 amino acids: CASSLISVQETQYF. The DNA for the CDR3 is TGTGCCAGCAGCCTTATTAGCGTACAAGAGACCCAGTACTTC.